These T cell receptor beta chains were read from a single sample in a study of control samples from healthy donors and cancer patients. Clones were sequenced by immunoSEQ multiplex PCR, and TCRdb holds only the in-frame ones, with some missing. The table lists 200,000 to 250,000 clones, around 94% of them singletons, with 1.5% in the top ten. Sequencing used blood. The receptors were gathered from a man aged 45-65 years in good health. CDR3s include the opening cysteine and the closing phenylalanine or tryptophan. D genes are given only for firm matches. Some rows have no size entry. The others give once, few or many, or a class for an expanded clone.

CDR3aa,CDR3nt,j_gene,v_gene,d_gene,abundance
CASSQGGTGSPLHF,TGCGCCAGCAGCCAGGGAGGGACAGGTTCACCCCTCCACTTT,TRBJ1-6,TRBV4-1,TRBD1,.
CASSLAGATNEKLFF,TGTGCCAGCAGCTTGGCAGGAGCAACTAATGAAAAACTGTTTTTT,TRBJ1-4,TRBV5-4,.,.
CASSLPQQSYGYTF,TGTGCCAGCAGCTTACCCCAGCAGAGCTATGGCTACACCTTC,TRBJ1-2,TRBV5-4,.,.
CASSLGPVTGGRSEQFF,TGCGCCAGCAGCTTGGGACCCGTTACGGGGGGCCGCTCAGAGCAGTTCTTC,TRBJ2-1,TRBV5-1,.,.
CASSPGLEFYEQFF,TGTGCCAGTAGTCCGGGACTAGAGTTCTATGAGCAGTTCTTC,TRBJ2-1,TRBV19,TRBD2,.
CASSGRSTGTSQPQHF,TGTGCCAGCAGTGGCCGATCCACAGGGACGAGTCAGCCCCAGCATTTT,TRBJ1-5,TRBV6-6,.,once
CASSSGTGHTDTQYF,TGTGCCAGCAGTTCCGGGACAGGGCACACAGATACGCAGTATTTT,TRBJ2-3,TRBV28,TRBD1,.
CASSLWTGEQYF,TGTGCCAGTAGTCTGTGGACGGGCGAGCAGTACTTC,TRBJ2-7,TRBV19,.,.
CASSQVASGGARIQYF,TGTGCCAGCAGCCAAGTAGCTAGCGGGGGGGCAAGGATTCAGTACTTC,TRBJ2-4,TRBV3-1/TRBV3-2,TRBD2,.
CASRQTGSYNEQFF,TGTGCCAGCAGACAGACCGGCTCCTACAATGAGCAGTTCTTC,TRBJ2-1,TRBV11-1,.,.
CASRQGGEAFF,TGTGCCAGCCGGCAGGGGGGTGAAGCTTTCTTT,TRBJ1-1,TRBV6-5,TRBD1,.
CASSPRGSSYNEQFF,TGTGCCAGCAGCCCCCGGGGGTCTTCCTACAATGAGCAGTTCTTC,TRBJ2-1,TRBV5-4,.,.
CASSLDGTYSNYGYTF,TGCGCCAGCAGCTTGGACGGAACCTACTCCAACTATGGCTACACCTTC,TRBJ1-2,TRBV5-1,.,.
CATARTRSYNEQFF,TGTGCCACTGCACGTACCCGCTCCTACAATGAGCAGTTCTTC,TRBJ2-1,TRBV15,.,.
CASSYGPGANYGYTF,TGTGCCAGCAGTTACGGGCCGGGGGCTAACTATGGCTACACCTTC,TRBJ1-2,TRBV6-5,.,.
CASSLAGHGELFF,TGTGCCAGCAGCTTAGCGGGGCACGGGGAGCTGTTTTTT,TRBJ2-2,TRBV7-9,.,.
CASSHRSVGQETQYF,TGTGCCAGCAGCCATCGCAGTGTGGGACAAGAGACCCAGTACTTC,TRBJ2-5,TRBV5-4,.,.
CASRPGGSEETQYF,TGTGCCAGCAGACCGGGGGGGTCAGAGGAGACGCAGTATTTT,TRBJ2-3,TRBV6-4,TRBD2,.
CASTSGTAGPDEQFF,TGCGCCAGCACCTCCGGGACGGCGGGTCCCGATGAGCAGTTCTTC,TRBJ2-1,TRBV10-1,.,.
CASSLVNRAYEQYF,TGTGCCAGCAGCTTGGTTAACAGGGCCTACGAGCAGTACTTC,TRBJ2-7,TRBV5-5,.,.
CSVLGLRNTEAFF,TGCAGCGTTCTCGGACTCAGGAACACTGAAGCTTTCTTT,TRBJ1-1,TRBV29-1,.,.
CASSQVPGEDGGELFF,TGTGCCAGCAGCCAAGTCCCCGGAGAGGATGGTGGGGAGCTGTTTTTT,TRBJ2-2,TRBV14,.,.
CASSHSPGGELFF,TGTGCCAGCAGCCACAGTCCCGGCGGGGAGCTGTTTTTT,TRBJ2-2,TRBV28,.,.
CASSYSGGPGNTIYF,TGTGCCAGCAGTTACTCAGGGGGCCCTGGAAACACCATATATTTT,TRBJ1-3,TRBV6-5,TRBD1,.
CSATETAKLF,TGCAGTGCTACCGAGACAGCTAAACTCTTC,TRBJ2-1,TRBV20-1,.,.
CASSRNGEGGEKLFF,TGTGCCAGCAGTCGCAACGGGGAGGGTGGTGAAAAACTGTTTTTT,TRBJ1-4,TRBV7-9,.,.
CASSTLGGQPQHF,TGTGCCAGTAGTACCTTAGGGGGGCAGCCCCAGCATTTT,TRBJ1-5,TRBV19,.,.
CATAGRYSNQPQHF,TGTGCCACCGCGGGACGGTATAGCAATCAGCCCCAGCATTTT,TRBJ1-5,TRBV24-1,.,.
CASSLNGGAYTQYF,TGTGCCAGCAGCTTAAATGGCGGGGCTTATACGCAGTATTTT,TRBJ2-3,TRBV11-2,.,.
CASLRQRGNTGELFF,TGTGCCAGCTTGAGGCAGCGGGGGAACACCGGGGAGCTGTTTTTT,TRBJ2-2,TRBV28,TRBD2,.
CASSPGGTSTDTQYF,TGCGCCAGCAGCCCCGGGGGGACTAGCACAGATACGCAGTATTTT,TRBJ2-3,TRBV5-1,TRBD2,.
CASSVEAETNTEAFF,TGTGCCAGCAGCGTAGAGGCAGAAACTAACACTGAAGCTTTCTTT,TRBJ1-1,TRBV9,.,.
CASSQDREGNEKLFF,TGTGCCAGCAGCCAAGACAGGGAGGGGAATGAAAAACTGTTTTTT,TRBJ1-4,TRBV4-2,.,.
CASSIPVRTGVYQPQHF,TGTGCCAGTAGTATCCCGGTCAGGACAGGGGTTTATCAGCCCCAGCATTTT,TRBJ1-5,TRBV19,TRBD1,.
CASSTSGTRETQYF,TGTGCCAGTAGTACCTCGGGAACGAGAGAGACCCAGTACTTC,TRBJ2-5,TRBV19,.,once
CASSPWTGEETQYF,TGTGCCAGCAGTCCATGGACAGGGGAAGAGACCCAGTACTTC,TRBJ2-5,TRBV6-2/TRBV6-3,TRBD1,.
CASSLSGTDRGYTF,TGTGCCAGCAGCTTGTCGGGGACAGATCGTGGCTACACCTTC,TRBJ1-2,TRBV7-2,TRBD1,.
CASCDPIDTQYF,TGTGCCAGCTGTGACCCCATTGATACGCAGTATTTT,TRBJ2-3,TRBV28,.,.
CASSLQGNEQYF,TGTGCCAGCTCACTTCAGGGGAACGAGCAGTACTTC,TRBJ2-7,TRBV18,.,.
CASSHPSRGQETQYF,TGTGCCAGCAGCCACCCCAGTAGGGGGCAAGAGACCCAGTACTTC,TRBJ2-5,TRBV3-1/TRBV3-2,.,.
CASSSDRGSTEAFF,TGTGCCAGCAGTTCCGACAGGGGGTCTACTGAAGCTTTCTTT,TRBJ1-1,TRBV27,TRBD1,.
CASSPSTGMNTEAFF,TGTGCCAGCTCACCCTCAACAGGAATGAACACTGAAGCTTTCTTT,TRBJ1-1,TRBV18,.,.
CASSPVPGPIKGGYTF,TGTGCCAGCAGCCCCGTTCCGGGACCCATAAAGGGTGGCTACACCTTC,TRBJ1-2,TRBV27,.,.
CASSLDGNYGYTF,TGTGCCAGCAGTTTGGACGGAAACTATGGCTACACCTTC,TRBJ1-2,TRBV28,.,once
CASRENTEAFF,TGTGCCAGCCGCGAGAACACTGAAGCTTTCTTT,TRBJ1-1,TRBV2,.,.